The TCR beta chain under discussion was sequenced for a study of identifying expanded T cells in peripheral blood. The sample holds one count of this clone. Profiled with immunoSEQ multiplex PCR; TCRdb holds only in-frame clones, not every one. The sample lists 120,000 or so clones; approximately 80% were seen once. CDR3 length equals 15 residues. Trimming took 0 bases from V and 0 from J, leaving 9 bases between them. Looked up from germline, CDR1 is SGHRS and CDR2 is YFSETQ. The receptor was isolated from a person aged 18-70 years in good health. The chain uses TRBV5-1 and TRBJ1-1; D gene unclear. The sequencing input was blood. DNA of the CDR3: TGCGCCAGCAGCTTGGTTGCCGGGATGAACACTGAAGCTTTCTTT. The encoded protein is CASSLVAGMNTEAFF.